This T cell receptor (beta chain) was sequenced for a study of shared clonotypes between healthy human individuals. Study summary: CD4 naive and CD4 memory each took three plates per donor, while CD8 naive took two and CD8 memory one. Study-level results: Unshared clonotypes carried lower generation probabilities than those common to all four donors.

Terminally differentiated effector memory CD45RA+ cells were excluded by CCR7 positive selection of CD45RO-negative cells. Concerning this clone itself: As yet, its antigen is unknown.

Over several immunoSEQ plates, each subset's genomic DNA was distributed in even portions. When replicate PCRs were run on sorted subsets, they used 200 to 250 ng DNA, some 30,000 T cell genomes. The table came from immunoSEQ multiplex PCR; TCRdb's copy has only in-frame clones and leaves some out. The table records around 2,000,000 clones, about 92% of them present only once. Germline V gene lookup returns CDR1 KGHSH and CDR2 LQKENI. CDR3 size: 15 residues. The V gene end was trimmed by 3 bases and the J gene end by 7 bases; junction bases not matched to a gene: 4. The source is a young man in good health. Some clones in this sample may be carry-over from other donors' samples. The rearrangement joins TRBV18 to TRBJ2-7, with 15 bases lining up with TRBD2. Sequencing used naive CD8+ T cells from PBMCs. CDR3 in amino acids: CASSPGTSGRLEQYF. CDR3 sequence (DNA): TGTGCCAGCTCACCGGGGACTAGCGGGAGGCTTGAGCAGTACTTC.